Below, 18 T cell receptor beta chains from the same sample are listed, as sequenced in a study of blood T cell repertoires in COVID-19. Using immunoSEQ multiplex PCR, the repertoire was profiled, and TCRdb retains in-frame clones only, with some absent. This table holds more than 300,000 clones, approximately 84% found once. Sequenced sample: PBMCs or T cells enriched from blood (not recorded which). Receptors originate from a man aged 30 to 39 who had recovered from COVID-19.

As for this clone: Additional DNA sequences in this sample encode the identical CDR3. The chain has TRBV6-5 and TRBJ2-2; D unclear. Trimming took off 2 bases at V and 0 bases at J, with 4 bases between the two ends. Germline V gene lookup returns CDR1 MNHEY and CDR2 SVGAGI. The CDR3 runs 14 residues. CDR3 sequence: CASSYAANTGELFF. CDR3 coding DNA: TGTGCCAGCAGTTACGCAGCGAACACCGGGGAGCTGTTTTTT.

This sequence joins TRBV3-1 (or the pseudogene TRBV3-2) and TRBJ2-5; 8 nucleotides align to TRBD1. This CDR3 has 16 residues. From germline, CDR1 is LGHDT and CDR2 YNNKEL (reference sequence). The V segment lost 3 bases and the J segment 3 bases; nucleotides outside the gene matches: 9. In DNA form, the CDR3 reads TGTGCCAGCAGCCACCTGAAAGGGACAGGCGAAGAGACCCAGTACTTC. Protein: CASSHLKGTGEETQYF.

The rearrangement uses TRBV5-1 and TRBJ2-7; 9 nucleotides agree with TRBD1. V lost 7 bases, J lost 7 bases, and 9 bases stayed unmatched. The V gene's germline CDR1 is SGHRS and CDR2 YFSETQ. The CDR3 is 13 amino acids. The CDR3 DNA reads TGCGCCAGCTCGGCGGGGACAGGGATTGAGCAGTACTTC. It encodes CASSAGTGIEQYF.

This clone appeared once. This sequence joins TRBV4-1 and TRBJ1-1; possible D gene TRBD1, 5 bases. V was pared by 0 bases and J by 4 bases, with 15 bases between. This CDR3 is 16 amino acids long. Germline V gene sequence: CDR1 MGHRA, CDR2 YSYEKL. This CDR3 is CASSQEFLGGVTEAFF. The CDR3 bases are TGCGCCAGCAGCCAAGAATTTTTGGGGGGGGTCACTGAAGCTTTCTTT.

The chain is built from TRBV27 and TRBJ2-1, with 7 bases identical to TRBD1. V dropped 6 bases and J dropped 7; count of bases not matched to a gene: 15. The CDR3 contains 16 residues. Germline CDR1 MNHEY, CDR2 SMNVEV (reference sequence). CDR3 protein: CASRELYRGPRNEQFF. The CDR3 DNA reads as TGTGCCAGCAGGGAACTGTACAGGGGCCCAAGGAATGAGCAGTTCTTC.

The rearrangement joins TRBV27 to TRBJ2-3; TRBD2 agrees at 7 bases. Looked up from germline, CDR1 is MNHEY and CDR2 is SMNVEV (reference sequence). V dropped 5 bases and J dropped 4; count of bases not matched to a gene: 12. CDR3 size: 16 residues. The CDR3 DNA is TGTGCCAGCAGTCCCTATGCCGGGGGAGGGGCAGATACGCAGTATTTT. Its translation: CASSPYAGGGADTQYF.

This chain joins TRBV3-1 (or the pseudogene TRBV3-2) and TRBJ2-4; possibly TRBD1 for D (6 bases). The CDR3 covers 15 residues. The V and J ends lost 4 bases and 7 bases respectively, with 17 bases between them. Germline V CDR1 and CDR2: LGHDT, YNNKEL (reference sequence). CDR3 protein: CASSPNRFRGNIQYF. CDR3 DNA sequence: TGTGCCAGCAGCCCGAACCGCTTCAGGGGCAACATTCAGTACTTC.

This clone was seen just once. This chain connects TRBV11-3 to TRBJ2-3; TRBD1 matches 12 bases. Germline CDR1 SGHNT, CDR2 YENEEA. V was clipped by 4 bases and J by 4 bases; unmatched bases: 3. This CDR3 has 15 residues. DNA of the CDR3: TGTGCCAGCAGCTCAGGGACAGGGGGCCCAGATACGCAGTATTTT. Translating gives CASSSGTGGPDTQYF.

The V and J genes are TRBV6-5 and TRBJ2-7, with 8 bases that match TRBD1. CDR3 length: 14 residues. Germline V lookup: CDR1 MNHEY, CDR2 SVGAGI. V shed 4 bases and J 3 bases; nucleotides not matched to a gene: 5. The CDR3 loop reads CASSSRGRLYEQYF. The CDR3 DNA follows: TGTGCCAGCAGTTCCAGGGGGCGCCTCTACGAGCAGTACTTC.

This clone showed up just a few times. The CDR3 protein is CASSKDHNARYSGNTIYF. The DNA of the CDR3 is TGTGCCAGCAGCAAAGACCATAATGCGAGGTACTCTGGAAACACCATATATTTT. The chain is built from TRBV28 and TRBJ1-3; D unclear. The germline V and J ends were trimmed by 6 bases and 0 bases, with 21 bases remaining between them. The CDR3 is 18 amino acids. The germline V gene encodes CDR1 MDHEN and CDR2 SYDVKM.

V and J are TRBV5-4 and TRBJ1-1; the D gene is possibly TRBD1 (5 bases). Germline CDR1 and CDR2: SGHNT and YYREEE (reference sequence). The length of the CDR3 is 16 residues. Deletions cut 2 bases from V and 1 base from J, with 15 bases between. Written as DNA, the CDR3 is TGTGCCAGCAGCTTTAAACCAGGGTCAGGGAACACTGAAGCTTTCTTT. Its protein is CASSFKPGSGNTEAFF.

The chain carries TRBV5-6 and TRBJ2-1, with 11 positions matching TRBD2. Germline CDR1 SGHDT, CDR2 YYEEEE. The CDR3 is 15 residues long. The V gene end was trimmed by 5 bases and the J gene end by 7 bases; junction bases not matched to a gene: 8. The CDR3 DNA sequence: TGTGCCAGCAGGCCTACTAGCGGGAGTTGGAATGAGCAGTTCTTC. Amino acids: CASRPTSGSWNEQFF.

The rearrangement links TRBV6-5 to TRBJ1-5, with D possibly TRBD1 on 6 matching bases. The CDR3 has 15 amino acids. Germline V gene lookup returns CDR1 MNHEY and CDR2 SVGAGI. The V and J ends lost 6 bases and 0 bases respectively, with 12 bases between them. The CDR3 bases are TGTGCCAGCAGCCGGACAGTGGGTAGCAATCAGCCCCAGCATTTT. Protein sequence: CASSRTVGSNQPQHF.

The J gene is TRBJ2-2, the V gene TRBV24-1; the match to TRBD1 covers 9 bases. The germline V gene has CDR1 KGHDR and CDR2 SFDVKD. The trim removed 7 bases at V and 5 bases at J, leaving 7 bases unmatched. The CDR3 sequence is 15 residues long. This CDR3 is CATSSLTGGTGELFF. The DNA for the CDR3 is TGTGCCACCAGCTCACTGACAGGGGGAACCGGGGAGCTGTTTTTT.

This chain uses TRBV18 with TRBJ1-1, with unresolved D. Per the germline V gene, CDR1 is KGHSH and CDR2 is LQKENI. Trimming cost V 3 bases and J 0 bases, with 11 bases left between them. This CDR3 region has 15 residues. Here the CDR3 reads CASSPATRVNTEAFF. The CDR3 DNA reads as TGTGCCAGCTCACCCGCGACACGTGTGAACACTGAAGCTTTCTTT.

The chain uses TRBV6-1 and TRBJ2-7; 8 nucleotides agree with TRBD2. V lost 2 bases to trimming and J lost 4 bases; unmatched junction nucleotides: 7. Germline assignment: CDR1 MNHNS and CDR2 SASEGT. The CDR3 length is 15 residues. CDR3: CASSEINGRAYEQYF. CDR3 DNA sequence: TGTGCCAGCAGTGAAATTAACGGGAGGGCATACGAGCAGTACTTC.

J is TRBJ2-7 and V is TRBV24-1, with TRBD2 matching 7 bases. The CDR3 totals 15 residues. The germline V gene has CDR1 KGHDR and CDR2 SFDVKD. V was pared by 3 bases and J by 2 bases, with 6 bases of the junction left unmatched. DNA for the CDR3: TGTGCCACCAGTGATCGCGGGGGACCGACCTACGAGCAGTACTTC. It translates to CATSDRGGPTYEQYF.

The V gene is TRBV29-1, the J gene TRBJ1-1; tentative D call: TRBD1 (6 bases). The CDR3 runs to 12 residues. Per the germline V gene, CDR1 is SQVTM and CDR2 is ANQGSEA. V was trimmed by 7 bases and J by 4 bases, leaving 13 bases between them. The CDR3 spells CSGQGWVTEAFF. The CDR3 DNA follows: TGCAGCGGTCAGGGGTGGGTCACTGAAGCTTTCTTT. Full variable domain (missing parts from reference TRBV29-1 and TRBJ1-1): SAVISQKPSRDICQRGTSLTIQCQVDSQVTMMFWYRQQPGQSLTLIATANQGSEATYESGFVIDKFPISRPNLTFSTLTVSNMSPEDSSIYLCSGQGWVTEAFFGQGTRLTVV.